Given below is one T cell receptor (beta chain) in context. The data belong to a study of blood T cell repertoires in COVID-19. Original data processing: The assay estimated nucleated cells by amplifying reference gene primers. The protocol was immunoSEQ multiplex PCR, while the TCRdb copy is restricted to in-frame clones and leaves out a portion. The V and J calls and clone size come from that table; D and trimming were worked out from the DNA. The data contain 200,000 to 250,000 clones, approximately 86% of them singletons. The V and J ends lost 5 bases and 0 bases respectively, with 17 bases between them. Germline V gene lookup returns CDR1 SGHAT and CDR2 FQNNGV. This CDR3 has 16 residues.

The specimen sequenced was peripheral blood. The TCR sequence derives from a woman in her seventies with active or convalescent COVID-19. J is TRBJ2-7 and V is TRBV11-2; maybe TRBD2 (6 bases). The CDR3 region has the DNA TGTGCCAGCAGCGAGACGGGGGTTATTATCTCCTACGAGCAGTACTTC. This gives the protein CASSETGVIISYEQYF.